The entry below gives a single T cell receptor (beta chain) sequence along with its context. Its antigen remains unidentified. Vbeta (60) and Jbeta (13) primers were used in the PCR. Clones were read by immunoSEQ multiplex PCR, and TCRdb kept only the in-frame ones, dropping some. The table has 150,000 to 200,000 clones, over 75% seen once; the top ten hold 1.5% to 2%. The V and J ends lost 3 bases and 2 bases respectively, with 13 bases between them. CDR3 length: 15 amino acids. Germline lookup yields CDR1 SGHTA and CDR2 FQGTGA. This sample was included in a study of cytomegalovirus exposure and HLA in healthy donors. Whole-study findings and limits: Rarity marked most TCR sequences, yet some public TCRs occurred in many donors. Analyzed later, association rates of TCRs varied across HLA loci, with DRB1 most and HLA-C fewest. The presence/absence work took it that sequencing depth was about the same across donors.

Sample: PBMCs. The chain uses TRBV7-3 and TRBJ2-5; TRBD1 might be the D (6 bases). The sequence derives from a woman younger than 45 in good health and CMV-seronegative. The CDR3 sequence is CASSLGRTAQETQYF. CDR3 in DNA: TGTGCCAGCAGCTTGGGGCGGACAGCACAAGAGACCCAGTACTTC.